These 21 T cell receptor beta chains came from one sample sequenced in a study of blood T cell repertoires in COVID-19. The data were produced by immunoSEQ multiplex PCR, yet TCRdb's version contains in-frame clones alone and is incomplete. The table records 65,000 to 75,000 clones, 80% to 85% of them present only once. The sequencing input was peripheral blood. These receptors came from a woman in her sixties or seventies with acute or convalescent COVID-19.

The V call is TRBV29-1, the J call TRBJ1-4; 7 nucleotides line up with TRBD1. Germline CDR1 reads SQVTM; CDR2 reads ANQGSEA. This CDR3 has 13 residues. V trimming: 7 bases; J trimming: 4 bases; junction bases outside the gene matches: 6. This chain's CDR3 is CSARGQINEKLFF. The DNA of the CDR3 is TGCAGCGCCCGGGGACAGATTAATGAAAAACTGTTTTTT. The variable domain in full, completed from reference TRBV29-1 and TRBJ1-4, reads SAVISQKPSRDICQRGTSLTIQCQVDSQVTMMFWYRQQPGQSLTLIATANQGSEATYESGFVIDKFPISRPNLTFSTLTVSNMSPEDSSIYLCSARGQINEKLFFGSGTQLSVL.

This sequence joins TRBV5-1 and TRBJ2-1, with 8 positions matching TRBD1. Germline trimming cut 3 bases from V and 7 bases from J; bases unmatched to any gene: 3. CDR1 SGHRS and CDR2 YFSETQ come from the germline V gene. This CDR3 contains 13 residues. The DNA for the CDR3 is TGCGCCAGCAGCTCACAGGGGGGAAATGAGCAGTTCTTC. Translation gives CASSSQGGNEQFF.

The chain employs TRBV9 and TRBJ1-1; no firm D call. CDR1 and CDR2 (germline): SGDLS, YYNGEE. This CDR3 is 15 amino acids long. V was clipped by 4 bases and J by 4 bases, with 17 bases between them. CDR3 sequence reads: CASSSEGRWGTEAFF. CDR3 nucleotides: TGTGCCAGCAGCTCCGAGGGTAGGTGGGGCACTGAAGCTTTCTTT.

The chain uses TRBV29-1 and TRBJ1-4; 7 bases are a match to TRBD1. Germline trimming cut 8 bases from V and 13 bases from J; bases unmatched to any gene: 19. Germline CDR1 and CDR2: SQVTM and ANQGSEA. The CDR3 has 14 amino acids. The chain's CDR3 is CSIGGWRGQDALFF. The CDR3 DNA follows: TGCAGCATAGGGGGGTGGAGGGGGCAGGACGCACTGTTTTTT. Supplemented by reference TRBV29-1 and TRBJ1-4, the full variable domain reads SAVISQKPSRDICQRGTSLTIQCQVDSQVTMMFWYRQQPGQSLTLIATANQGSEATYESGFVIDKFPISRPNLTFSTLTVSNMSPEDSSIYLCSIGGWRGQDALFFGSGTQLSVL.

J is TRBJ2-5 and V is TRBV24-1; 7 bases fit TRBD1. V lost 0 bases to trimming and J lost 0 bases; unmatched junction nucleotides: 6. The germline V gene has CDR1 KGHDR and CDR2 SFDVKD. The CDR3 has 17 amino acids. The CDR3 coding sequence is TGTGCCACCAGTGATTTGCATGACAGGGCGCACCAAGAGACCCAGTACTTC. Its translation is CATSDLHDRAHQETQYF.

The chain has TRBV5-1 and TRBJ1-1; D is ambiguous. Trimming left V 2 bases short and J 0 bases short, with 14 bases between. The length of the CDR3 is 16 residues. Per the germline V gene, CDR1 is SGHRS and CDR2 is YFSETQ. CDR3 residues: CASSFSSALMNTEAFF. CDR3 in DNA: TGCGCCAGCAGCTTTAGCAGCGCATTAATGAACACTGAAGCTTTCTTT.

This clone was seen only a few times. This chain links TRBV5-1 with TRBJ2-2; 8 bases map to TRBD1. CDR1 is SGHRS and CDR2 is YFSETQ in the germline V gene. This CDR3 has 15 amino acids. J gave up 5 bases and V 5 bases, and 8 bases lay outside the gene matches. This CDR3 is CASRLTGVDTGELFF. The CDR3 nucleotides read TGCGCCAGCAGGTTGACAGGGGTTGATACCGGGGAGCTGTTTTTT.

The chain has TRBV2 and TRBJ2-5; possibly TRBD2 for D (6 bases). Trimming took 3 bases from V and 5 from J, leaving 16 bases between them. The length of the CDR3 is 15 residues. Per the germline V gene, CDR1 is SNHLY and CDR2 is FYNNEI. The DNA for the CDR3 is TGTGCCAGCAGTGAGGCCCCGGGGGTCGGGGAGACCCAGTACTTC. It is translated as CASSEAPGVGETQYF. The variable domain in full, completed from reference TRBV2 and TRBJ2-5, reads EPEVTQTPSHQVTQMGQEVILRCVPISNHLYFYWYRQILGQKVEFLVSFYNNEISEKSEIFDDQFSVERPDGSNFTLKIRSTKLEDSAMYFCASSEAPGVGETQYFGPGTRLLVL.

This chain connects TRBV30 to TRBJ1-3; 10 bases are a match to TRBD1. The CDR3 loop spans 15 amino acids. Germline assignment: CDR1 GTSNPN and CDR2 SVGIG (reference sequence). J lost 4 bases, V lost 4 bases, and 7 bases had no gene match. CDR3 protein: CAWIKDRGRGNTIYF. The CDR3 coding sequence is TGTGCCTGGATCAAGGACAGGGGGAGAGGAAACACCATATATTTT.

On this clone: The sample contains more than one DNA sequence encoding this CDR3. The chain has TRBV20-1 and TRBJ2-7, with a tentative D call TRBD2 (5 bases). Germline values: CDR1 DFQATT, CDR2 SNEGSKA (reference sequence). CDR3 size: 11 residues. V shed 3 bases and J shed 5 bases, with 8 bases lying between them. CDR3 amino acids: CSARSGHEQYF. CDR3 DNA: TGCAGTGCTAGGAGCGGCCACGAGCAGTACTTC.

This clone was seen more than once but under ten times. V usage is TRBV5-1 and J usage is TRBJ2-7; the match to TRBD1 covers 7 bases. The V segment lost 4 bases and the J segment 3 bases; nucleotides outside the gene matches: 4. The CDR3 has 13 amino acids. Germline V gene lookup returns CDR1 SGHRS and CDR2 YFSETQ. As DNA, the CDR3 is TGCGCCAGCAGCCAGGGACAGATCTACGAGCAGTACTTC. Residues: CASSQGQIYEQYF.

V gene TRBV3-1 (or the pseudogene TRBV3-2) combines with J gene TRBJ1-3; D is perhaps TRBD1 (6 bases). The CDR3 contains 14 residues. Trimming took off 5 bases at V and 2 bases at J, with 10 bases between the two ends. Germline V gene lookup returns CDR1 LGHDT and CDR2 YNNKEL (reference sequence). The CDR3 region is CASSYRDTGNTIYF. CDR3 bases: TGTGCCAGCAGCTACCGGGACACTGGAAACACCATATATTTT.

This CDR3 is CAISEGQGFGQPQHF. Here the CDR3 DNA reads TGTGCCATCAGTGAAGGGCAGGGGTTTGGTCAGCCCCAGCATTTT. V is TRBV10-3 and J is TRBJ1-5, with a possible D match to TRBD1 (6 bases). Trimming pared 3 bases from V and 6 bases from J, leaving 15 bases between. The CDR3 is made up of 15 amino acids. From germline, CDR1 is ENHRY and CDR2 SYGVKD.

This chain joins TRBV10-2 and TRBJ1-5; weak D call: TRBD1 (6 bases). V dropped 6 bases and J dropped 8 bases, with 20 bases sitting between them. CDR1 and CDR2 (germline): WSHSY, SAAADI. The CDR3 consists of 15 residues. The CDR3 region has the DNA TGCGCCAGCAGCCTTGAGATCGTAGGGGGTAAGCCCCAGCATTTT. Its translation: CASSLEIVGGKPQHF.

This clone was counted a single time. The genes are TRBV11-3 and TRBJ1-1; D is unresolved. The V and J ends lost 3 bases and 3 bases respectively, with 8 bases between them. The CDR3 runs to 13 residues. The V gene's germline CDR1 is SGHNT and CDR2 YENEEA. The CDR3 DNA reads TGTGCCAGCAGCTTCTCGGGTTACACTGAAGCTTTCTTT. The encoded protein is CASSFSGYTEAFF.

Notes on this clone: The same CDR3 arises from other DNA sequences in this sample as well. V usage is TRBV3-1 (or the pseudogene TRBV3-2) and J usage is TRBJ1-1; the D is unclear. Germline values: CDR1 LGHDT, CDR2 YNNKEL (reference sequence). The CDR3 extends over 13 amino acids. Trimming removed 0 bases from V and 4 bases from J, with 6 bases in between. CDR3 DNA: TGTGCCAGCAGCCAAGATTCGTCCACTGAAGCTTTCTTT. This sequence encodes CASSQDSSTEAFF.

This rearrangement joins TRBV4-2 to TRBJ1-1; tentatively, D is TRBD1 (5 bases). This CDR3 comprises 14 residues. Germline V lookup: CDR1 LGHNA, CDR2 YNFKEQ. V was clipped by 1 base and J by 3 bases, with 9 bases between them. The CDR3 nucleotides read TGTGCCAGCAGCCAAGGGGGAGGGGACACTGAAGCTTTCTTT. Its translation is CASSQGGGDTEAFF.

This chain joins TRBV3-1 (or the pseudogene TRBV3-2) and TRBJ2-3, with unresolved D. CDR3 size: 15 residues. V shed 2 bases and J shed 1 base, with 10 bases lying between them. Germline assignment: CDR1 LGHDT and CDR2 YNNKEL (reference sequence). As DNA, the CDR3 is TGTGCCAGCAGCCAAAACCCGGCGGGCACAGATACGCAGTATTTT. Its translation is CASSQNPAGTDTQYF.

The chain joins TRBV15 to TRBJ1-4, with 7 bases matching TRBD1. The trim removed 2 bases at V and 8 bases at J, leaving 5 bases unmatched. Germline V lookup: CDR1 LNHNV, CDR2 YYDKDF (reference sequence). This CDR3 spans 14 amino acids. The CDR3 coding sequence is TGTGCCACCAGCAGAACAGGGGAACAGGAAAAACTGTTTTTT. Translating gives CATSRTGEQEKLFF.

The chain has TRBV5-1 and TRBJ1-4; 10 bases are a match to TRBD1. The germline V gene has CDR1 SGHRS and CDR2 YFSETQ. The CDR3 runs 15 residues. The J segment lost 8 bases and the V segment lost 4 bases, leaving 8 bases of the junction unmatched. The CDR3 DNA is TGCGCCAGCAGCCTGGCCGGGACAGGGGACGAAAAACTGTTTTTT. Translated, it gives CASSLAGTGDEKLFF.

CDR3 sequence reads: CASSLARGSSYNEQFF. For the CDR3, the DNA is TGCGCCAGCAGCTTGGCCAGGGGGAGCTCCTACAATGAGCAGTTCTTC. This chain joins TRBV5-1 and TRBJ2-1; 7 bases fit TRBD1. V shed 0 bases and J 0 bases; nucleotides not matched to a gene: 3. CDR3 length: 16 amino acids. The germline gives CDR1 SGHRS, CDR2 YFSETQ. Filled out from reference TRBV5-1 and TRBJ2-1, the complete variable domain reads KAGVTQTPRYLIKTRGQQVTLSCSPISGHRSVSWYQQTPGQGLQFLFEYFSETQRNKGNFPGRFSGRQFSNSRSEMNVSTLELGDSALYLCASSLARGSSYNEQFFGPGTRLTVL.